A single sample is the source of the 6 T cell receptor beta chains below, sequenced in a study of T cell clones after liver transplantation. Only in-frame clones appear in the TCRdb table, and some are missing; sequencing was by immunoSEQ multiplex PCR. The table has about 1,300 clones, about 38% seen once. These receptors lack a known antigen. TCRbeta sequences of proliferating CFSE-low MLR cells were labeled alloreactive. The sequencing input was CD4+ T cells from cultured PBMCs. The receptors originated from a human patient who received a liver transplant. T cells may partly derive from the graft donor.

This clone is medium-sized (0.01 to 0.1%). The chain couples TRBV11-3 to TRBJ2-3; D unresolved. The germline CDR1 and CDR2 sequences are SGHNT and YENEEA. V lost 2 bases, J lost 0 bases, and 6 bases lay in between. The CDR3 consists of 14 residues. The CDR3 nucleotides read TGTGCCAGCAGCTTAAGCGTTAGCACAGATACGCAGTATTTT. Amino acid sequence: CASSLSVSTDTQYF.

The chain employs TRBV9 and TRBJ1-4; a weak D match, TRBD1 (5 bases). V was trimmed by 4 bases and J by 4 bases, leaving 14 bases between them. The germline CDR1 and CDR2 sequences are SGDLS and YYNGEE. This CDR3 spans 15 amino acids. CDR3 amino acids: CASSSAGSLNEKLFF. DNA of the CDR3: TGTGCCAGCAGCTCCGCAGGGTCACTTAATGAAAAACTGTTTTTT.

The chain links TRBV20-1 to TRBJ2-7; D possibly corresponds to TRBD2 (5 bases). The CDR3 extends over 11 amino acids. The germline V gene encodes CDR1 DFQATT and CDR2 SNEGSKA (reference sequence). V lost 1 base to trimming and J lost 4 bases, with 5 bases between them. The DNA of the CDR3 is TGCAGTGCTAGAGCGGGGTACGAGCAGTACTTC. As protein: CSARAGYEQYF.

By its share, this clone is medium-sized. This sequence joins TRBV28 and TRBJ1-2, with 7 bases aligning to TRBD1. The CDR3 runs 16 residues. Per germline, CDR1 MDHEN and CDR2 SYDVKM. V trimming: 6 bases; J trimming: 2 bases; junction bases outside the gene matches: 12. This CDR3 reads CASRQSGGLGNYGYTF. The DNA of the CDR3 is TGTGCCAGCAGACAATCAGGGGGTTTAGGGAACTATGGCTACACCTTC.

The CDR3 region is CASSLERSSGGIDTQYF. The CDR3 DNA reads TGTGCCAGCAGCTTAGAGCGCTCTAGCGGGGGGATAGATACGCAGTATTTT. The chain couples TRBV11-2 to TRBJ2-3, with 11 bases lining up with TRBD2. The CDR3 consists of 17 residues. Unmatched junction bases numbered 7, after V lost 0 bases and J lost 5 bases. CDR1 is SGHAT, CDR2 FQNNGV, per germline. Full variable domain (outside the CDR3, taken from reference TRBV11-2 and TRBJ2-3): EAGVAQSPRYKIIEKRQSVAFWCNPISGHATLYWYQQILGQGPKLLIQFQNNGVVDDSQLPKDRFSAERLKGVDSTLKIQPAKLEDSAVYLCASSLERSSGGIDTQYFGPGTRLTVL.

This clone has more than one count but fewer than ten. Distinct nucleotide sequences in the sample also encode this CDR3. V and J are TRBV9 and TRBJ1-1; D is unclear. This CDR3 region has 15 residues. V lost 7 bases, J lost 2 bases, and 18 bases lay in between. CDR1 and CDR2 (germline): SGDLS, YYNGEE. As DNA, the CDR3 is TGTGCCAGCTGCCCTTTCTCAGGCGCTAACACTGAAGCTTTCTTT. Amino acids: CASCPFSGANTEAFF.